One and the same sample provided the 2 T cell receptor beta chains below, sequenced in a study of T cell repertoires in cytomegalovirus infection. TCRdb analysed the reads with MiXCR anew, one entry per CDR3 protein. There are a few hundred thousand distinct CDR3 sequences in the sample; 40% occur only once, and more than 40% lies in the top ten. Which antigens these TCRs recognize remains unknown. The sequences come from cultured PBMCs, collected from culture after CMV antigen stimulation. The receptors derive from a human donor in good health (CMV status not recorded). Some clones in this sample may be carry-over from other donors' samples.

This clonotype occurred a few times. The chain uses TRBV12-3 or TRBV12-4 and TRBJ2-5, with D possibly matching TRBD2 (5 bases). The CDR3 is 14 residues long. Trimming cost V 3 bases and J 5 bases, with 13 bases left between them. The CDR3: CASSFAGTGETQYF. CDR3 coding DNA: TGTGCCAGCAGTTTCGCGGGTACGGGGGAGACCCAGTACTTC.

The V gene is TRBV7-9, the J gene TRBJ2-7; D remains ambiguous. V shed 4 bases and J shed 4 bases, with 23 bases lying between them. The CDR3 extends over 17 amino acids. Germline V gene sequence: CDR1 SEHNR, CDR2 FQNEAQ (reference sequence). The CDR3 here is CASSSIGGPQTKYEQYF. In DNA form, the CDR3 reads TGTGCCAGCAGCTCAATCGGCGGCCCGCAGACGAAATACGAGCAGTACTTC.